Presented here are 25 T cell receptor beta chains from one specimen sequenced in a study of T cell responses to AZD1222 COVID-19 vaccine. TCRdb keeps only in-frame clones here, not all; method: immunoSEQ multiplex PCR. This table has approximately 150,000 clones, about nine tenths appearing once. Here the sequenced sample was peripheral blood, taken 28 days after the second AZD1222 dose. These receptors originate from an adult who received the AZD1222 COVID-19 vaccine.

This chain joins TRBV2 and TRBJ1-4; D is undetermined. The CDR3 totals 13 residues. V lost 3 bases to trimming and J lost 8 bases, with 10 bases between them. Germline V gene lookup returns CDR1 SNHLY and CDR2 FYNNEI. The CDR3 sequence is CASSERGPEKLFF. CDR3 nucleotide sequence: TGTGCCAGCAGTGAGAGAGGGCCGGAAAAACTGTTTTTT.

This chain links TRBV30 with TRBJ1-1; perhaps TRBD1 as D (6 bases). The CDR3 spans 15 residues. The V end lost 0 bases, the J end lost 5 bases, and 16 bases lay between the germline ends. The germline V gene has CDR1 GTSNPN and CDR2 SVGIG (reference sequence). The CDR3 loop reads CAWSVGGGLSTEAFF. The CDR3 DNA is TGTGCCTGGAGTGTAGGGGGGGGGCTTAGTACTGAAGCTTTCTTT.

The V and J genes are TRBV28 and TRBJ1-2; the D gene is possibly TRBD1 (6 bases). Trimming left V 3 bases short and J 7 bases short, with 21 bases between. Germline CDR1 is MDHEN and CDR2 is SYDVKM. This CDR3 has 16 residues. CDR3 DNA: TGTGCCAGCAGTTTCGCCCTACAGGGAATATCGAGTGGCTACACCTTC. Translation gives CASSFALQGISSGYTF.

A remark on this clone: The same CDR3 also results from other DNA sequences found in this sample. The J gene is TRBJ1-2, the V gene TRBV27; a possible D gene is TRBD1 (6 bases). The CDR3 loop spans 13 amino acids. Germline CDR1 is MNHEY and CDR2 is SMNVEV (reference sequence). The V and J ends lost 5 bases and 4 bases respectively, with 11 bases between them. DNA of the CDR3: TGTGCCAGCAGTCTTGGCAGGGGCTATGGCTACACCTTC. This translates into CASSLGRGYGYTF.

The rearrangement uses TRBV4-1 and TRBJ1-6; D ambiguous. The germline V and J ends were trimmed by 4 bases and 11 bases, with 9 bases remaining between them. Germline loops: CDR1 MGHRA, CDR2 YSYEKL. The CDR3 loop spans 12 amino acids. Here the CDR3 DNA reads TGCGCCAGCAGCCGAAGTAGCGCACCCCTCCACTTT. Protein sequence: CASSRSSAPLHF.

The chain joins TRBV2 to TRBJ1-5; unclear D gene. The germline CDR1 and CDR2 sequences are SNHLY and FYNNEI. Deletions cut 5 bases from V and 6 bases from J, with 8 bases between. This CDR3 contains 12 residues. CDR3: CASSPSVQPQHF. The DNA of the CDR3 is TGTGCCAGCAGTCCCTCGGTTCAGCCCCAGCATTTT.

The rearrangement uses TRBV10-3 and TRBJ1-2; no reliable D call. The length of the CDR3 is 13 residues. From germline, CDR1 is ENHRY and CDR2 SYGVKD. V lost 2 bases and J lost 3, with 7 bases in between. The CDR3 protein is CAISEGTYYGYTF. As DNA, the CDR3 is TGTGCCATCAGTGAGGGCACTTACTATGGCTACACCTTC.

The chain employs TRBV10-3 and TRBJ2-1; the match to TRBD2 covers 12 bases. Germline lookup yields CDR1 ENHRY and CDR2 SYGVKD. With 10 bases clipped from V and 2 bases from J, the junction kept 6 bases outside the gene matches. This CDR3 has 15 residues. The CDR3 is CATTGLAGTYNEQFF. The CDR3, as DNA: TGTGCCACAACCGGACTAGCGGGAACCTACAATGAGCAGTTCTTC.

The rearrangement uses TRBV19 and TRBJ2-5; no firm D call. CDR3 length: 13 residues. The germline CDR1 and CDR2 sequences are LNHDA and SQIVND (reference sequence). Trimming cost V 3 bases and J 2 bases, with 7 bases left between them. The CDR3 DNA reads TGTGCCAGTAGTATGCTGTTGCAAGAGACCCAGTACTTC. Protein product: CASSMLLQETQYF.

The chain couples TRBV7-8 to TRBJ1-2; D remains unclear. Germline V gene data show CDR1 as SGHVS and CDR2 as FQNEAQ. Trimming cost V 0 bases and J 2 bases, with 13 bases left between them. CDR3 size: 16 residues. The CDR3 loop is CASSLARARPNYGYTF. The CDR3 DNA follows: TGTGCCAGCAGCTTAGCCCGTGCCAGACCGAACTATGGCTACACCTTC.

The chain carries TRBV2 and TRBJ2-1; the D gene is possibly TRBD2 (5 bases). Germline CDR1 SNHLY, CDR2 FYNNEI. There are 15 residues in the CDR3. The V end lost 3 bases, the J end lost 4 bases, and 13 bases lay between the germline ends. CDR3 sequence (DNA): TGTGCCAGCAGTGAGTCTTCGACGGGGTACAATGAGCAGTTCTTC. It yields the protein CASSESSTGYNEQFF.

The chain is built from TRBV4-1 and TRBJ1-2, with 7 bases matching TRBD1. With 5 bases clipped from V and 0 bases from J, the junction kept 6 bases outside the gene matches. The CDR3 sequence is 15 residues long. CDR1 is MGHRA and CDR2 is YSYEKL in the germline V gene. CDR3 protein: CASSKRQGANYGYTF. In DNA, the CDR3 is TGCGCCAGCAGCAAACGACAGGGAGCTAACTATGGCTACACCTTC.

The rearrangement links TRBV19 to TRBJ1-3; D not resolved. There are 13 residues in the CDR3. Trimming cost V 10 bases and J 0 bases, with 10 bases left between them. Germline V CDR1 and CDR2: LNHDA, SQIVND (reference sequence). CDR3 DNA sequence: TGTGCCACCGAATTGGGCTCTGGAAACACCATATATTTT. Encoded protein: CATELGSGNTIYF.

The gene calls are TRBV6-5 and TRBJ1-2, with 8 bases matching TRBD1. The trim removed 0 bases at V and 8 bases at J, leaving 8 bases unmatched. This CDR3 comprises 15 residues. From germline, CDR1 is MNHEY and CDR2 SVGAGI. CDR3 in DNA: TGTGCCAGCAGTTACTCGTTTCAGGGGGCTAGGGGCTACACCTTC. Translated: CASSYSFQGARGYTF.

This chain connects TRBV11-3 to TRBJ1-3; D unclear. The CDR3 runs to 16 residues. Germline V gene sequence: CDR1 SGHNT, CDR2 YENEEA. The ends were cut back, 0 bases at V and 0 bases at J, with 9 bases in the middle. CDR3 in DNA: TGTGCCAGCAGCTTAGACGGACCGAGCTCTGGAAACACCATATATTTT. It codes for CASSLDGPSSGNTIYF.

J is TRBJ2-3 and V is TRBV28, with D perhaps matching TRBD2 (7 bases). Per germline, CDR1 MDHEN and CDR2 SYDVKM. Trimming removed 7 bases from V and 2 bases from J, with 19 bases in between. This CDR3 comprises 16 residues. The CDR3 nucleotides read TGTGCCAGCAAAAAAGGGGGAGGGAAGGTCACAGATACGCAGTATTTT. This gives the protein CASKKGGGKVTDTQYF.

The V call is TRBV27, the J call TRBJ2-3; 13 bases are shared with TRBD2. Germline loops: CDR1 MNHEY, CDR2 SMNVEV (reference sequence). The CDR3 covers 16 residues. With V trimmed by 5 bases and J by 1 base, 3 bases remained unmatched. CDR3 sequence reads: CASSHGLAGGTDTQYF. Here the CDR3 DNA reads TGTGCCAGCAGTCACGGACTAGCGGGAGGCACAGATACGCAGTATTTT.

The J gene is TRBJ1-1, the V gene TRBV3-1 (or the pseudogene TRBV3-2), with 7 bases aligning to TRBD1. V lost 4 bases and J lost 6; bases outside the gene matches: 2. Germline values: CDR1 LGHDT, CDR2 YNNKEL (reference sequence). The CDR3 has 12 amino acids. This CDR3 reads CASSLQGAEAFF. The DNA of the CDR3 is TGTGCCAGCAGCCTCCAGGGGGCTGAAGCTTTCTTT.

The V and J genes are TRBV9 and TRBJ1-1, with D hard to call. The CDR3 covers 14 residues. Germline lookup yields CDR1 SGDLS and CDR2 YYNGEE. V was trimmed by 0 bases and J by 2 bases, leaving 8 bases between them. The CDR3 protein is CASSVGPANTEAFF. CDR3 DNA sequence: TGTGCCAGCAGCGTAGGTCCAGCCAACACTGAAGCTTTCTTT. Full variable domain (remainder filled in from reference TRBV9 and TRBJ1-1): DSGVTQTPKHLITATGQRVTLRCSPRSGDLSVYWYQQSLDQGLQFLIQYYNGEERAKGNILERFSAQQFPDLHSELNLSSLELGDSALYFCASSVGPANTEAFFGQGTRLTVV.

V gene TRBV5-1 combines with J gene TRBJ2-2; D call uncertain. The germline V and J ends were trimmed by 7 bases and 1 base, with 14 bases remaining between them. CDR1 is SGHRS, CDR2 YFSETQ, per germline. The CDR3 has 15 residues. CDR3 residues: CASRVDLRNTGELFF. CDR3 in DNA: TGCGCCAGCCGGGTGGACCTCCGGAACACCGGGGAGCTGTTTTTT.

Of note for this clone: The same CDR3 also results from other DNA sequences found in this sample. The V and J genes are TRBV30 and TRBJ1-2; D is perhaps TRBD1 (5 bases). Germline loops: CDR1 GTSNPN, CDR2 SVGIG (reference sequence). The V and J ends lost 0 bases and 5 bases respectively, with 10 bases between them. The CDR3 contains 13 residues. This CDR3 reads CAWSVQGGYGYTF. The CDR3 DNA follows: TGTGCCTGGAGTGTCCAGGGAGGGTATGGCTACACCTTC.

The J gene is TRBJ2-2, the V gene TRBV7-6; D is tentatively TRBD1 or TRBD2 (5 bases each). Trimming took 1 base from V and 7 from J, leaving 10 bases between them. In germline, CDR1 is SGHVS, CDR2 FNYEAQ. This CDR3 is 14 amino acids long. The CDR3, as DNA: TGTGCCAGCAGCTTAGGGGACCCAATCGGGGAGCTGTTTTTT. Its translation is CASSLGDPIGELFF.

V and J are TRBV18 and TRBJ1-1; 8 bases agree with TRBD1. Germline V gene lookup returns CDR1 KGHSH and CDR2 LQKENI. V shed 3 bases, J shed 2 bases, and the junction held 5 bases outside the gene matches. The CDR3 is 15 amino acids. DNA for the CDR3: TGTGCCAGCTCACCTAGGACAGGGCAAAACACTGAAGCTTTCTTT. This translates into CASSPRTGQNTEAFF.

The V call is TRBV19, the J call TRBJ2-2, with a weak D call TRBD2 (5 bases). V gave up 3 bases and J gave up 4 bases, with 12 bases separating them. The V gene's germline CDR1 is LNHDA and CDR2 SQIVND (reference sequence). The CDR3 length is 15 residues. CDR3 amino acids: CASSIMGRGTGELFF. In DNA form, the CDR3 reads TGTGCCAGTAGTATCATGGGCCGGGGCACCGGGGAGCTGTTTTTT.

This chain uses TRBV5-1 with TRBJ2-2, with TRBD2 matching over 8 bases. The length of the CDR3 is 16 residues. The germline V gene encodes CDR1 SGHRS and CDR2 YFSETQ. V lost 3 bases to trimming and J lost 6 bases; unmatched junction nucleotides: 10. CDR3 region: CASSSFSGTISGELFF. The CDR3 region has the DNA TGCGCCAGCAGCTCCTTTAGCGGGACAATATCCGGGGAGCTGTTTTTT.